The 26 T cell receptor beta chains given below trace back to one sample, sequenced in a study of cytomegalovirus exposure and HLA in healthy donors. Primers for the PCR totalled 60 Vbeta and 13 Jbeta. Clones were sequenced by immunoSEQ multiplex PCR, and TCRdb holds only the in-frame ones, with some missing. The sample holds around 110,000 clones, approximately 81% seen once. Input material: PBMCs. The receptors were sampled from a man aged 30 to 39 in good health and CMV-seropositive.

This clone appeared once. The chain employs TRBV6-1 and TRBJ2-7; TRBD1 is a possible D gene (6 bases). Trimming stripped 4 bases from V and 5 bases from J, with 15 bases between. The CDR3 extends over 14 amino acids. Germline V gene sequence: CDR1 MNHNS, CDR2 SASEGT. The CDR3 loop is CASSGGEQGNEQYF. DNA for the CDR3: TGTGCCAGCAGTGGAGGGGAACAGGGAAACGAGCAGTACTTC.

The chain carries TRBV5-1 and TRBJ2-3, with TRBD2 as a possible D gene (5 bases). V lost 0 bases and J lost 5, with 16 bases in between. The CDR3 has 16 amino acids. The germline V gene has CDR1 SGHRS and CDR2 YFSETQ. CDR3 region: CASSLAENSERDTQYF. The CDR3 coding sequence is TGCGCCAGCAGCTTGGCCGAGAATAGCGAGAGAGATACGCAGTATTTT.

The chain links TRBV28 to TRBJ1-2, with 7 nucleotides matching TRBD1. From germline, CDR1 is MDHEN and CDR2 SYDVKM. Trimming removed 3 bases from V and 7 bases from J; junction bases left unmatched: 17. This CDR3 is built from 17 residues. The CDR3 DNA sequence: TGTGCCAGCAGTTTTATAAGCCGTCCGACAGGGTTTCTTGGCTACACCTTC. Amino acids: CASSFISRPTGFLGYTF.

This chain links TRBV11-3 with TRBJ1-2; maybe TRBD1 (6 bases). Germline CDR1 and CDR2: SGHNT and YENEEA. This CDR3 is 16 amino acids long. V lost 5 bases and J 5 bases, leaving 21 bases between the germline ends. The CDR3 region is CASSPAGQSPWYGYTF. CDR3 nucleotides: TGTGCCAGCAGCCCGGCCGGACAGTCCCCTTGGTATGGCTACACCTTC.

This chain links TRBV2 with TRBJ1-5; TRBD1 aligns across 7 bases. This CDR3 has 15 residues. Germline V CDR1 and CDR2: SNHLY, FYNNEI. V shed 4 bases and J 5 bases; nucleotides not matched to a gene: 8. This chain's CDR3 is CASSGTGASDQPQHF. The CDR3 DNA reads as TGTGCCAGCAGTGGAACAGGGGCGTCGGATCAGCCCCAGCATTTT.

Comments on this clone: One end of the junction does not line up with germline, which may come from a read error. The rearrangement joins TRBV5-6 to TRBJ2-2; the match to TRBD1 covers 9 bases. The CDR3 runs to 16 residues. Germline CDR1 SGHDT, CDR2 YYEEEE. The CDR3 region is CASSLLQGAKTGELFF. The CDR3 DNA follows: TGTGCCAGCAGCTTACTACAGGGGGCGAAGACCGGGGAGCTGTTTTTT.

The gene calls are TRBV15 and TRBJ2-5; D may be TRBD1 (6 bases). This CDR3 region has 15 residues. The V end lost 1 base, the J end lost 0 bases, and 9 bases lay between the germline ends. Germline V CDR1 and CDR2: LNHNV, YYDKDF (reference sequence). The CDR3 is CATSRAGAYQETQYF. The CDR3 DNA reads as TGTGCCACCAGCAGAGCAGGGGCGTACCAAGAGACCCAGTACTTC.

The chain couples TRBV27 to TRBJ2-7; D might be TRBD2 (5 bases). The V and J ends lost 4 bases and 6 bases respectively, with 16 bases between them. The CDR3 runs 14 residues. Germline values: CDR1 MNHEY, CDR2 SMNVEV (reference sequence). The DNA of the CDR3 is TGTGCCAGCAGTTCACTAGGCCAATACCGCGAGCAGTACTTC. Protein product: CASSSLGQYREQYF.

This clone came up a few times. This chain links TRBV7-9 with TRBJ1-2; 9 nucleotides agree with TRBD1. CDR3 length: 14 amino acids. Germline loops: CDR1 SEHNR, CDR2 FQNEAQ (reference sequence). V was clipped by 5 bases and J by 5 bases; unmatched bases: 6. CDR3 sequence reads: CASSGTGIGYGYTF. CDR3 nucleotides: TGTGCCAGCAGCGGGACAGGGATTGGGTATGGCTACACCTTC.

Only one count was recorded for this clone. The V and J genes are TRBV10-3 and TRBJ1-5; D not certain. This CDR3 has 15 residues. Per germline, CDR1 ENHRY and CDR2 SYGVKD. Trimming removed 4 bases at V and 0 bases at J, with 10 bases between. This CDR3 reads CAISAAGNSNQPQHF. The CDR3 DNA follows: TGTGCCATCAGTGCAGCAGGAAATAGCAATCAGCCCCAGCATTTT.

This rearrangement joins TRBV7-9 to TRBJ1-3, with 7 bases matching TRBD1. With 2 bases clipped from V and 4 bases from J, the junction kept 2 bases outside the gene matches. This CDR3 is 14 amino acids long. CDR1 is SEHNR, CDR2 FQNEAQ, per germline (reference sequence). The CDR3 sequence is CASSLMGQGNTIYF. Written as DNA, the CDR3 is TGTGCCAGCAGCTTAATGGGACAGGGAAACACCATATATTTT.

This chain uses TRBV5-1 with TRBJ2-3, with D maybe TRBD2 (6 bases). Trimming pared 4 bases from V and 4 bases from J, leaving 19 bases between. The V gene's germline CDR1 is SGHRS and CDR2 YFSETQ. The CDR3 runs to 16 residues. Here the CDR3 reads CASSTTSRGFPDTQYF. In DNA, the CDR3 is TGCGCCAGCAGCACTACATCGCGGGGTTTCCCAGATACGCAGTATTTT.

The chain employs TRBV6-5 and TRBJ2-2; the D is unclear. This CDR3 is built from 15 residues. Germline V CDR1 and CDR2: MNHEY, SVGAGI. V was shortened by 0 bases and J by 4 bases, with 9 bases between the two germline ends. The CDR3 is CASSYSLSTTGELFF. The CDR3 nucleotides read TGTGCCAGCAGTTACTCGCTAAGCACCACCGGGGAGCTGTTTTTT.

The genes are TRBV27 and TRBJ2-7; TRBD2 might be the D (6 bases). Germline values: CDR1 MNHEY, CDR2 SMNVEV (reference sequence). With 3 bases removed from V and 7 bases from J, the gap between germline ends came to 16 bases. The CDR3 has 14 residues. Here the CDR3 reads CASSFTGSRREQYF. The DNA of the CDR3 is TGTGCCAGCAGTTTTACCGGGAGTCGGAGAGAGCAGTACTTC.

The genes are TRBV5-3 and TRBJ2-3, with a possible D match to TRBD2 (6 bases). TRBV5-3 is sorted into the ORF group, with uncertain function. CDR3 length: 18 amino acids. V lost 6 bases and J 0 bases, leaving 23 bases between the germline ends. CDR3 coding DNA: TGTGCCAGAACCAAAACTGAGCGGGTTAGCGTTAGCACAGATACGCAGTATTTT. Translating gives CARTKTERVSVSTDTQYF.

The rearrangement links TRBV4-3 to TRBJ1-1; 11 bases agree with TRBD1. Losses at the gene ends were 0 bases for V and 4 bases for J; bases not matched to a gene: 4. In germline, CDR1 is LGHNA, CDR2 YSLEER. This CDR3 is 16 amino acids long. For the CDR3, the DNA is TGCGCCAGCAGCCAAGATAAGGGGACAGGGGGCACTGAAGCTTTCTTT. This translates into CASSQDKGTGGTEAFF.

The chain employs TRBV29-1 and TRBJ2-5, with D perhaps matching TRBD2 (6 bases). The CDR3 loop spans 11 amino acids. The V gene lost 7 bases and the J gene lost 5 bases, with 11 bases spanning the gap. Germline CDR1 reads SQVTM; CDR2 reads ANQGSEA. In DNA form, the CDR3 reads TGCAGCGGCACTAGCTTCGAGACCCAGTACTTC. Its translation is CSGTSFETQYF. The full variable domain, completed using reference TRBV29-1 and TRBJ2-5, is SAVISQKPSRDICQRGTSLTIQCQVDSQVTMMFWYRQQPGQSLTLIATANQGSEATYESGFVIDKFPISRPNLTFSTLTVSNMSPEDSSIYLCSGTSFETQYFGPGTRLLVL.

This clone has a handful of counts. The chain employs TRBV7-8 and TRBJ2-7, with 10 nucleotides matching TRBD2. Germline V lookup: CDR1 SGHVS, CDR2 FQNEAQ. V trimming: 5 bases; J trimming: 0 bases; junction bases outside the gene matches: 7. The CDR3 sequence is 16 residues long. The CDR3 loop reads CASSPVAGGFSYEQYF. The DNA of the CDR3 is TGTGCCAGCAGCCCCGTAGCGGGGGGCTTCTCCTACGAGCAGTACTTC.

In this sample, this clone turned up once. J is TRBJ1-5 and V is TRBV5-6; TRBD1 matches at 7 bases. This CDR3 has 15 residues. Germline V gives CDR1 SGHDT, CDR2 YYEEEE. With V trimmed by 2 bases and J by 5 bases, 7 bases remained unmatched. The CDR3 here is CASSFSRDSDQPQHF. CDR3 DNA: TGTGCCAGCAGCTTTTCAAGGGACAGCGATCAGCCCCAGCATTTT.

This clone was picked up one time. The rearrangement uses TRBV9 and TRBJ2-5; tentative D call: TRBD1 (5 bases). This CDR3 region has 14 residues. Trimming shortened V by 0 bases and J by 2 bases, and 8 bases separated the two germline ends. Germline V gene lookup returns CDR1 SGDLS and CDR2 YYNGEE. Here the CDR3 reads CASSVGGQQETQYF. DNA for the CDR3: TGTGCCAGCAGCGTAGGAGGACAACAAGAGACCCAGTACTTC.

This CDR3 is CASSLGLVGAGELFF. CDR3 coding DNA: TGTGCCAGCAGCTTAGGACTAGTTGGTGCCGGGGAGCTGTTTTTT. V is TRBV13 and J is TRBJ2-2; D perhaps matches TRBD2 (5 bases). This CDR3 has 15 amino acids. Trimming pared 0 bases from V and 6 bases from J, leaving 11 bases between. Germline assignment: CDR1 PRHDT and CDR2 FYEKMQ (reference sequence).

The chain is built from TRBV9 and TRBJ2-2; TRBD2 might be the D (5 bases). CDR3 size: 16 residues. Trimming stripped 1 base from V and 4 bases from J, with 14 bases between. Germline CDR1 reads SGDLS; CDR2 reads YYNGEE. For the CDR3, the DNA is TGTGCCAGCAGCGTATTTGAGCGGTATACCACCGGGGAGCTGTTTTTT. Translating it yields CASSVFERYTTGELFF.

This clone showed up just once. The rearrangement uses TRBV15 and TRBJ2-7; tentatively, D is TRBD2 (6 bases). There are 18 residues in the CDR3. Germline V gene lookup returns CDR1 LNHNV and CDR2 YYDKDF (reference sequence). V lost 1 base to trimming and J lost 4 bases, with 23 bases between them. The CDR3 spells CATSRGRGDGSDLYEQYF. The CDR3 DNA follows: TGTGCCACCAGCAGAGGGAGGGGTGATGGTTCGGACTTGTACGAGCAGTACTTC.

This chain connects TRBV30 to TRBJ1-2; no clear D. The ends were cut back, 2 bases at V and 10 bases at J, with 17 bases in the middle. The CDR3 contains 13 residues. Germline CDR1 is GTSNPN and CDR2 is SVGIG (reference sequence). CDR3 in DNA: TGTGCCTGGAGTCCGGTCTGGTTGGTTGACTACACCTTC. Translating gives CAWSPVWLVDYTF.

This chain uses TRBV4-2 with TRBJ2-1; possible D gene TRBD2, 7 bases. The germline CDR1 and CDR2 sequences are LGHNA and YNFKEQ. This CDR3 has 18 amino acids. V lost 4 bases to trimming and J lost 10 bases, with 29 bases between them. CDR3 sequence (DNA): TGTGCCAGCAGCCTGAGGGGGGTCTATCGCGGGGGCCTTGGGGAGCAGTTCTTC. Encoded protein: CASSLRGVYRGGLGEQFF.

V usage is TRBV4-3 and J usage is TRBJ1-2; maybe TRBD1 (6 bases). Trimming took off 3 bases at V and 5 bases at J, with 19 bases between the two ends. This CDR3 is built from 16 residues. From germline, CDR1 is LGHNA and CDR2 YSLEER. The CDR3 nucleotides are TGCGCCAGCAGCCACGAGATTGGACAGCGACTATATGGCTACACCTTC. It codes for CASSHEIGQRLYGYTF.